This T cell receptor (beta chain) was sequenced during a study of blood T cell repertoires in COVID-19. Study in general: From the United States, Italy and Spain came samples of acute and convalescent COVID-19. Sample material is recorded as cDNA or gDNA derived from T cells, B-cell-depleted T cells, or PBMCs.

Trimming shortened V by 7 bases and J by 3 bases, and 19 bases separated the two germline ends. The CDR3 has 17 residues. Germline V lookup: CDR1 LNHDA, CDR2 SQIVND (reference sequence). Assay used: immunoSEQ multiplex PCR; TCRdb lists only in-frame clones, some missing. The sample carries fewer than 150,000 clones, about 79% recorded once. The gene calls are TRBV19 and TRBJ1-6, with D maybe TRBD1 (5 bases). This sequence originates from a woman between 50 and 59 years old with acute or convalescent COVID-19. The specimen was peripheral blood. The CDR3 region has the DNA TGTGCCAGTAAACCGTCAACCGGGACTAACTATAATTCACCCCTCCACTTT. Amino acid sequence: CASKPSTGTNYNSPLHF.